These 27 T cell receptor beta chains came from one sample sequenced in a study of T cells after yellow fever vaccination. One entry per CDR3 protein, called by TCRdb with MiXCR from the 5' RACE reads. The sample lists roughly 310,000 distinct CDR3 sequences; roughly 3.5% were seen once. The specimen comprised PBMCs, sampled on the day of the yellow fever booster vaccination. The receptors were sampled from a man between 18 and 35 years old who received the YFV17D yellow fever vaccine.

On this clonotype: This may stem from a read error, because a much larger clone lies one nucleotide away. The rearrangement joins TRBV10-3 to TRBJ2-7; tentative D call: TRBD2 (5 bases). The CDR3 covers 10 residues. Germline-derived CDR1 and CDR2 are ENHRY and SYGVKD. The CDR3 protein is CARREGELYV. CDR3 coding DNA: TGTGCCAGAAGAGAGGGCGAGCTGTACGTC.

The sample holds many counts of this clonotype. The genes are TRBV29-1 and TRBJ2-1, with 11 bases matching TRBD1. Trimming at V came to 4 bases and at J to 7 bases, leaving 15 bases not matched to a gene. The CDR3 spans 17 residues. The germline CDR1 and CDR2 sequences are SQVTM and ANQGSEA. CDR3 sequence: CSVGGAQGQGVENEQFF. The CDR3, as DNA: TGCAGCGTTGGAGGGGCCCAGGGACAGGGGGTCGAGAATGAGCAGTTCTTC.

The J gene is TRBJ2-1, the V gene TRBV29-1; TRBD2 might be the D (5 bases). Germline loops: CDR1 SQVTM, CDR2 ANQGSEA. CDR3 size: 13 residues. V gave up 4 bases and J gave up 8 bases, with 15 bases separating them. The CDR3 is CSVVGVRHDEQFF. The CDR3 coding sequence is TGCAGCGTTGTCGGGGTGAGGCATGATGAGCAGTTCTTC.

This clonotype was counted many times. The V call is TRBV4-2, the J call TRBJ2-1, with 11 bases lining up with TRBD2. Germline loops: CDR1 LGHNA, CDR2 YNFKEQ. Losses at the gene ends were 0 bases for V and 7 bases for J; bases not matched to a gene: 2. The CDR3 consists of 15 residues. This CDR3 is CASSQDRTSGNEQFF. As DNA, the CDR3 is TGTGCCAGCAGCCAAGATCGGACTAGCGGGAATGAGCAGTTCTTC.

V gene TRBV27 combines with J gene TRBJ2-5, with TRBD2 identical over 13 bases. There are 17 residues in the CDR3. The J segment lost 2 bases and the V segment lost 6 bases, leaving 9 bases of the junction unmatched. CDR1 and CDR2 (germline): MNHEY, SMNVEV (reference sequence). The chain's CDR3 is CASSWTSGGPGQETQYF. DNA of the CDR3: TGTGCCAGCAGCTGGACTAGCGGGGGCCCGGGGCAAGAGACCCAGTACTTC.

This rearrangement joins TRBV5-5 to TRBJ1-5; no clear D. The germline V gene has CDR1 SGHKS and CDR2 YYEKEE (reference sequence). This CDR3 is 20 amino acids long. V was shortened by 4 bases and J by 5 bases, with 31 bases between the two germline ends. CDR3 sequence: CASSLVPLDVLGGRDQPQHF. The CDR3 DNA reads TGTGCCAGCAGCCTCGTACCGCTAGATGTCCTGGGAGGCCGTGATCAGCCCCAGCATTTT.

This chain links TRBV19 with TRBJ2-3; D is unresolved. The germline CDR1 and CDR2 sequences are LNHDA and SQIVND (reference sequence). This CDR3 has 15 residues. Trimming shortened V by 3 bases and J by 1 base, and 11 bases separated the two germline ends. In DNA, the CDR3 is TGTGCCAGTAGTATGGGGATACAAGGCACAGATACGCAGTATTTT. Its translation is CASSMGIQGTDTQYF.

This clonotype was seen ten or more times. The chain joins TRBV7-9 to TRBJ1-6, with D maybe TRBD1 (5 bases). With 4 bases removed from V and 0 bases from J, the gap between germline ends came to 13 bases. The CDR3 totals 17 residues. Looked up from germline, CDR1 is SEHNR and CDR2 is FQNEAQ (reference sequence). CDR3 sequence: CASSSAGRGSYNSPLHF. The CDR3 DNA sequence: TGTGCCAGCAGCTCCGCAGGGAGGGGCTCCTATAATTCACCCCTCCACTTT.

This clonotype was detected a few times. The chain uses TRBV3-2 and TRBJ2-5; the DNA was not compared with TRBD2, the D call given in the table. TRBV3-2 is a pseudogene. The CDR3 runs 17 residues. CDR3 sequence reads: CASSPRERGTDRETQYF. The CDR3, as DNA: TGTGCCAGCAGCCCCCGTGAGCGGGGGACGGATCGAGAGACCCAGTACTTC.

This clonotype was seen ten or more times. The chain employs TRBV24-1 and TRBJ2-3, with 7 positions matching TRBD1. CDR1 and CDR2 (germline): KGHDR, SFDVKD. The ends lost 1 base at V and 4 bases at J; junction bases unmatched: 7. This CDR3 has 16 amino acids. The CDR3 protein is CATSDFKTGDPDTQYF. CDR3 coding DNA: TGTGCCACCAGTGATTTTAAAACAGGGGACCCAGATACGCAGTATTTT.

This clonotype was found a few times. The chain employs TRBV19 and TRBJ1-3; no definite D call. The CDR3 runs 12 residues. V dropped 3 bases and J dropped 5 bases, with 5 bases sitting between them. The germline gives CDR1 LNHDA, CDR2 SQIVND (reference sequence). The DNA of the CDR3 is TGTGCCAGTAGTATTCGACGAAACACCATATATTTT. Amino acid sequence: CASSIRRNTIYF.

Only a few counts were recorded for this clonotype. The genes are TRBV5-4 and TRBJ2-1; D may match TRBD1 or TRBD2 (6 bases each). Deletions cut 6 bases from V and 5 bases from J, with 15 bases between. The CDR3 has 14 residues. The germline V gene has CDR1 SGHNT and CDR2 YYREEE (reference sequence). The chain's CDR3 is CASNGGGDDNEQFF. CDR3 nucleotides: TGTGCCAGCAACGGAGGGGGAGATGACAATGAGCAGTTCTTC.

This clonotype was counted at least ten times. The chain employs TRBV6-2 or TRBV6-3 and TRBJ2-6, with D unclear. CDR1 and CDR2 (germline): MNHEY, SVGEGT. The CDR3 loop spans 15 amino acids. Between the trimmed V and J ends, which lost 6 bases and 2 bases, there was a span of 11 bases. CDR3 amino acids: CASSRTLPGANVLTF. Here the CDR3 DNA reads TGTGCCAGCAGCCGGACCTTACCTGGGGCCAACGTCCTGACTTTC.

This clonotype was seen many times. The CDR3 DNA is TGTGCCAGCAGCTTTCCCCGGCGGGGAGGAGAGACCCAGTACTTC. It translates to CASSFPRRGGETQYF. V is TRBV7-9 and J is TRBJ2-5; a possible D gene is TRBD2 (6 bases). V was trimmed by 3 bases and J by 4 bases, leaving 15 bases between them. CDR3 length: 15 residues. Per germline, CDR1 SEHNR and CDR2 FQNEAQ (reference sequence).

This clonotype was recorded many times. The rearrangement uses TRBV27 and TRBJ2-7; D gene unclear. The CDR3 length is 16 residues. Germline lookup yields CDR1 MNHEY and CDR2 SMNVEV (reference sequence). Trimming removed 0 bases from V and 2 bases from J, with 14 bases in between. The CDR3 region has the DNA TGTGCCAGCAGTTTATCTATAGGAGCAGGAGCCTACGAGCAGTACTTC. Amino acids: CASSLSIGAGAYEQYF.

This clonotype was seen repeatedly, ten times or more. The rearrangement joins TRBV15 to TRBJ2-1, with 8 bases that match TRBD2. The germline V gene encodes CDR1 LNHNV and CDR2 YYDKDF (reference sequence). The V gene end was trimmed by 9 bases and the J gene end by 4 bases; junction bases not matched to a gene: 5. The CDR3 runs to 13 residues. CDR3 residues: CATSGLEYNEQFF. DNA for the CDR3: TGTGCCACTTCGGGACTAGAATACAATGAGCAGTTCTTC. The variable domain in full, with the rest retrieved from reference TRBV15 and TRBJ2-1, is DAMVIQNPRYQVTQFGKPVTLSCSQTLNHNVMYWYQQKSSQAPKLLFHYYDKDFNNEADTPDNFQSRRPNTSFCFLDIRSPGLGDTAMYLCATSGLEYNEQFFGPGTRLTVL.

In its sample, this clonotype was seen many times. The V gene is TRBV5-1, the J gene TRBJ2-5; tentative D call: TRBD1 (6 bases). This CDR3 comprises 14 residues. The V end lost 2 bases, the J end lost 4 bases, and 12 bases lay between the germline ends. CDR1 and CDR2 from the germline V gene are SGHRS and YFSETQ. The CDR3 loop reads CASSLWGPGETQYF. In DNA form, the CDR3 reads TGCGCCAGCAGCTTATGGGGGCCCGGAGAGACCCAGTACTTC.

The V and J genes are TRBV7-3 and TRBJ1-6; 7 bases fit TRBD1. Losses at the gene ends were 2 bases for V and 7 bases for J; bases not matched to a gene: 5. Germline CDR1 is SGHTA and CDR2 is FQGTGA. The CDR3 length is 15 residues. The CDR3 reads CASSLDGRGNSPLHF. The CDR3 region has the DNA TGTGCCAGCAGCTTAGACGGCAGGGGGAATTCACCCCTCCACTTT.

This clonotype was found many times. V is TRBV5-6 and J is TRBJ2-1, with 9 bases fitting TRBD2. J was trimmed by 15 bases and V by 5 bases; bases with no gene match: 9. CDR3 size: 12 residues. Germline V lookup: CDR1 SGHDT, CDR2 YYEEEE. CDR3 sequence reads: CASRASGTQRFF. In nucleotides, the CDR3 is TGTGCCAGCAGGGCTAGCGGGACCCAGAGGTTCTTC.

This clonotype was picked up a small number of times. This chain links TRBV6-2 or TRBV6-3 with TRBJ1-2; no clear D. Trimming left V 11 bases short and J 2 bases short, with 12 bases between. The CDR3 consists of 12 residues. Germline CDR1 is MNHEY and CDR2 is SVGEGT. CDR3 nucleotides: TGTGCCGCAACCTCGGGGAACTATGGCTACACCTTC. Translating gives CAATSGNYGYTF.

This clonotype was recorded at least ten times. V gene TRBV7-9 combines with J gene TRBJ2-5; TRBD2 matches 7 bases. Germline CDR1 is SEHNR and CDR2 is FQNEAQ (reference sequence). The CDR3 is made up of 17 amino acids. The ends lost 5 bases at V and 2 bases at J; junction bases unmatched: 14. DNA of the CDR3: TGTGCCAGCAGCCCTAGAGGAGGGAGGGGCTTTCAAGAGACCCAGTACTTC. As protein: CASSPRGGRGFQETQYF. Using reference TRBV7-9 and TRBJ2-5 for the parts outside the CDR3, the full variable domain is DTGVSQNPRHKITKRGQNVTFRCDPISEHNRLYWYRQTLGQGPEFLTYFQNEAQLEKSRLLSDRFSAERPKGSFSTLEIQRTEQGDSAMYLCASSPRGGRGFQETQYFGPGTRLLVL.

The chain is built from TRBV29-1 and TRBJ2-1, with 8 nucleotides matching TRBD2. Looked up from germline, CDR1 is SQVTM and CDR2 is ANQGSEA. J lost 7 bases, V lost 3 bases, and 14 bases had no gene match. This CDR3 has 16 amino acids. The CDR3 loop is CSVEGTSEGNWNEQFF. In DNA, the CDR3 is TGCAGCGTTGAGGGGACTAGTGAAGGCAATTGGAATGAGCAGTTCTTC.

This clonotype was seen more than once but under ten times. The chain joins TRBV5-4 to TRBJ1-4; possible D gene TRBD1, 5 bases. CDR3 length: 14 residues. V was cut by 0 bases and J by 7 bases, with 10 bases left in between. Per the germline V gene, CDR1 is SGHNT and CDR2 is YYREEE (reference sequence). CDR3 sequence (DNA): TGTGCCAGCAGCTTGGCGGGGCGGGGTGAAAAACTGTTTTTT. It yields the protein CASSLAGRGEKLFF.

The sample holds many counts of this clonotype. J is TRBJ1-4 and V is TRBV10-3; 8 bases are shared with TRBD1. This CDR3 has 14 amino acids. CDR1 is ENHRY and CDR2 is SYGVKD in the germline V gene. Trimming removed 5 bases from V and 3 bases from J; junction bases left unmatched: 2. The CDR3: CAISQGASNEKLFF. CDR3 DNA: TGTGCCATCAGTCAGGGGGCGTCTAATGAAAAACTGTTTTTT.

The rearrangement links TRBV6-5 to TRBJ2-7; tentatively, D is TRBD1 (6 bases). The CDR3 spans 14 residues. V was trimmed by 6 bases and J by 2 bases, leaving 14 bases between them. CDR1 is MNHEY and CDR2 is SVGAGI in the germline V gene. The DNA for the CDR3 is TGTGCCAGCAGCCCTAGGGGGTCTACCTACGAGCAGTACTTC. Residues: CASSPRGSTYEQYF.

This clonotype was recorded many times. V usage is TRBV5-1 and J usage is TRBJ2-2; weak D call: TRBD2 (6 bases). Deletions cut 0 bases from V and 1 base from J, with 10 bases between. The CDR3 loop spans 16 amino acids. Looked up from germline, CDR1 is SGHRS and CDR2 is YFSETQ. CDR3 protein: CASSLGGLLNTGELFF. CDR3 bases: TGCGCCAGCAGCTTGGGGGGACTCCTGAACACCGGGGAGCTGTTTTTT.

This clonotype was counted between two and nine times. The chain combines TRBV5-4 with TRBJ2-3; D is unclear. Per germline, CDR1 SGHNT and CDR2 YYREEE (reference sequence). Trimming pared 3 bases from V and 5 bases from J, leaving 13 bases between. The CDR3 contains 14 residues. Here the CDR3 reads CASSSTATVDTQYF. The CDR3 DNA reads TGTGCCAGCAGCTCCACGGCCACGGTAGATACGCAGTATTTT.